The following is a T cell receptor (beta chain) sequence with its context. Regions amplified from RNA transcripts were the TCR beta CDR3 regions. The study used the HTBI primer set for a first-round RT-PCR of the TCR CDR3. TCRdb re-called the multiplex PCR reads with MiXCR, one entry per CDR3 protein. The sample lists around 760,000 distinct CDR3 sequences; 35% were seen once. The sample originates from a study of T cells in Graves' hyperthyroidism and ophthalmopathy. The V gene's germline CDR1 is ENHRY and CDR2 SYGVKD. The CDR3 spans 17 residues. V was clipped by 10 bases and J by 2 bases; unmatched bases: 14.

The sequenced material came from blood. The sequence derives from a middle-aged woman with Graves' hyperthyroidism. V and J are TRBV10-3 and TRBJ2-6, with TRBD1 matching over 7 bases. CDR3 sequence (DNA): TGTGCCAGCAGCGAACCCCCACAGGGGCCTGGGGCCAACGTCCTGACTTTC. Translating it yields CASSEPPQGPGANVLTF.